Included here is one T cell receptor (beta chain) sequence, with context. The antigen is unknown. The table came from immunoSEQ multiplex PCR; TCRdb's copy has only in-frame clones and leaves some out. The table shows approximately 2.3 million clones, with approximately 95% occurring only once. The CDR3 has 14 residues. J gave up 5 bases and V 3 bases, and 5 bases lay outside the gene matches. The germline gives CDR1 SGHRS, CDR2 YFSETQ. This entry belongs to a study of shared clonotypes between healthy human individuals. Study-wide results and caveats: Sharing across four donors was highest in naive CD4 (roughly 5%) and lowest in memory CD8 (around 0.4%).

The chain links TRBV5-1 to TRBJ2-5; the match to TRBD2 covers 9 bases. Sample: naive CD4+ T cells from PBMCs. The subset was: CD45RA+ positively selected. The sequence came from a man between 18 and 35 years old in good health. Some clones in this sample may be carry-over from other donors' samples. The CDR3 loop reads CASSSGLAPETQYF. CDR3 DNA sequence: TGCGCCAGCAGCTCGGGACTAGCCCCCGAGACCCAGTACTTC.